This TCR beta chain was captured in a study of cytomegalovirus exposure and HLA in healthy donors. The study, taken as a whole, reports: When analyzed later, a missense DCLRE1C variant was found to be linked to TCR beta V- and J-gene trimming. CMV serostatus was the sole immune exposure data available.

The PCR had 60 Vbeta and 13 Jbeta primers. The table came from immunoSEQ multiplex PCR; TCRdb's copy has only in-frame clones and leaves some out. This table holds roughly 260,000 clones, 84% found once. A remark on this clone: Antigen specificity is unknown.

The CDR3 totals 15 residues. Trimming removed 4 bases from V and 8 bases from J; junction bases left unmatched: 7. The germline CDR1 and CDR2 sequences are SGHTA and FQGTGA. V is TRBV7-3 and J is TRBJ2-1; 11 bases fit TRBD1. This TCR derives from a woman between 40 and 55 years old in good health and CMV-seropositive. Specimen: PBMCs. CDR3 protein: CASSSDRGRVDEQFF. In nucleotides, the CDR3 is TGTGCCAGCAGCTCGGACAGGGGGCGCGTCGATGAGCAGTTCTTC.